This entry concerns a single T cell receptor (beta chain). Its antigen is as yet unknown. Trimming removed 2 bases at V and 9 bases at J, with 17 bases between. The length of the CDR3 is 15 residues. The V gene's germline CDR1 is LNHDA and CDR2 SQIVND (reference sequence). The data were taken from a study of shared clonotypes between healthy human individuals. Study in general: Three CD4 naive, three CD4 memory, two CD8 naive and one CD8 memory plate were used per donor.

The method was immunoSEQ multiplex PCR; TCRdb's version includes in-frame clones alone and lacks a portion of them. The sample includes more than 1,200,000 clones, 97% to 99% seen only once; the top ten take around 0.38%. Whole-study results and caveats: Memory subsets generally showed lower estimated richness than naive subsets.

The source of this sequence is a man aged 25-45 years in good health. The sequencing sample was made of naive CD4+ T cells sorted from blood. Subset: CD45RA+ positively selected. The gene calls are TRBV19 and TRBJ2-4; D ambiguous. The CDR3 DNA is TGTGCCAGTAGTATAATATCTGATGCCCAAAGCATTCAGTACTTC. It specifies CASSIISDAQSIQYF.